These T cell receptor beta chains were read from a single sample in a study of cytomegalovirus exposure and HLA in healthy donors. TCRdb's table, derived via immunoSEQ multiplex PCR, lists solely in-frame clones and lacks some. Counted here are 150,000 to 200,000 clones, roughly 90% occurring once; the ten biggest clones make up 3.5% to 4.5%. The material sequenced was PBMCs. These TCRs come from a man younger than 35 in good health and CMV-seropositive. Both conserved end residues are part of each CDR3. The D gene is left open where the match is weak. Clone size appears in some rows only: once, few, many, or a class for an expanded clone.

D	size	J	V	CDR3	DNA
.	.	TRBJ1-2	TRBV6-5	CASSAETDPYGYTF	TGTGCCAGCAGCGCCGAGACAGACCCCTATGGCTACACCTTC
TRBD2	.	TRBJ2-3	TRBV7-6	CASSLGGGRTDTQYF	TGTGCCAGCAGCTTAGGTGGCGGGAGGACCGATACGCAGTATTTT
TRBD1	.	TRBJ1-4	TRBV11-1	CASSAPGGTNEKLFF	TGTGCCAGCAGCGCTCCAGGGGGGACTAATGAAAAACTGTTTTTT
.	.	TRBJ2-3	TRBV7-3	CASSDRQRITDTQYF	TGTGCCAGCAGCGACCGACAGAGGATCACAGATACGCAGTATTTT
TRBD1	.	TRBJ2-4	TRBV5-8	CASSLRLQGSIQYF	TGTGCCAGCAGCTTGCGGCTACAGGGGAGCATTCAGTACTTC
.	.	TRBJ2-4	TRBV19	CASSIPGEMGNIQYF	TGTGCCAGTAGTATCCCGGGAGAAATGGGGAACATTCAGTACTTC
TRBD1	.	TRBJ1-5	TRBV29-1	CSVRTGLEPQHF	TGCAGCGTTAGGACAGGGTTGGAGCCCCAGCATTTT
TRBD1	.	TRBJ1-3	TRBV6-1	CASIFKGADGNTIYF	TGTGCCAGCATATTCAAGGGGGCAGATGGAAACACCATATATTTT
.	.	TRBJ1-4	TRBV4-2	CASRTGGHNEKLFF	TGTGCCAGCAGGACTGGGGGCCATAATGAAAAACTGTTTTTT
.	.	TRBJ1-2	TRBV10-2	CASLTSGTYIYGYTF	TGCGCCAGCCTGACCTCCGGGACATATATCTATGGCTACACCTTC
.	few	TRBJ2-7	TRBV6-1	CASSEDFPGVYEQYF	TGTGCCAGCAGTGAAGATTTCCCGGGAGTCTACGAGCAGTACTTC
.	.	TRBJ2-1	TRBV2	CASSESGYNEQFF	TGTGCCAGCAGTGAAAGCGGCTACAATGAGCAGTTCTTC
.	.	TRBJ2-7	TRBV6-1	CASSEDWASDEQYF	TGTGCCAGCAGTGAAGACTGGGCCTCCGACGAGCAGTACTTC
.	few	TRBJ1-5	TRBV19	CASRLQGFGNQPQHF	TGTGCCAGTAGATTACAGGGTTTTGGTAATCAGCCCCAGCATTTT
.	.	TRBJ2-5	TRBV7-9	CASSLPVPPQYF	TGTGCCAGCAGCTTACCGGTTCCGCCCCAGTACTTC
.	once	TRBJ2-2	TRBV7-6	CASSYQSGSLNTGELFF	TGTGCCAGCAGCTACCAGTCAGGGTCTCTGAACACCGGGGAGCTGTTTTTT
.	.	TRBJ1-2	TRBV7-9	CASSRPQGGENYGYTF	TGTGCCAGCAGCCGGCCCCAGGGTGGGGAAAACTATGGCTACACCTTC
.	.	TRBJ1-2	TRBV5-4	CASSYRETSYGYTF	TGTGCCAGCAGCTACCGGGAGACTTCCTATGGCTACACCTTC
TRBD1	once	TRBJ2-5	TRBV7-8	CASSPGGRETQYF	TGTGCCAGCAGCCCAGGGGGAAGGGAGACCCAGTACTTC
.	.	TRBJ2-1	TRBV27	CASSLQGGRPVEQFF	TGTGCCAGCAGCCTACAAGGGGGTCGGCCAGTGGAGCAGTTCTTC
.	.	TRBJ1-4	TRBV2	CASSPEWGGGEKLFF	TGTGCCAGCAGTCCCGAATGGGGGGGCGGTGAAAAACTGTTTTTT
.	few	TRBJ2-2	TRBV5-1	CASSLTAGGELFF	TGCGCCAGCAGCTTGACAGCGGGCGGGGAGCTGTTTTTT
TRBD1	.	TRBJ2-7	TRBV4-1	CASSQEYSVGTGDYEQYF	TGCGCCAGCAGCCAAGAATATAGCGTCGGGACAGGGGACTACGAGCAGTACTTC
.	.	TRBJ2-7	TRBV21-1	CASRPGTSGRYKQYF	TGTGCCAGCAGACCAGGGACTAGCGGGAGATATAAGCAGTACTTC
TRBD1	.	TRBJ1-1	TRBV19	CASSWGQGNTEAFF	TGTGCCAGTAGCTGGGGACAGGGGAACACTGAAGCTTTCTTT
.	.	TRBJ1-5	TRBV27	CASSLSGGNQPQHF	TGTGCCAGCAGTTTATCCGGGGGGAATCAGCCCCAGCATTTT
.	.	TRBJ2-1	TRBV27	CASSLEGLRSYNEQFF	TGTGCCAGCAGTTTAGAGGGACTCCGATCCTACAATGAGCAGTTCTTC
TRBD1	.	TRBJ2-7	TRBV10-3	CAITRTGGEQYF	TGTGCCATCACACGGACAGGGGGCGAGCAGTACTTC
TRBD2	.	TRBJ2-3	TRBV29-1	CSVLGLAGAGSTDTQYF	TGCAGCGTTCTGGGACTAGCGGGAGCTGGGAGCACAGATACGCAGTATTTT
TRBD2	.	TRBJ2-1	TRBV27	CASSLAGGYNEQFF	TGTGCCAGCAGTCTAGCGGGAGGGTACAATGAGCAGTTCTTC
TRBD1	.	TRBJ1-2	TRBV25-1	CASSEQGAFGYTF	TGTGCCAGCAGTGAACAGGGGGCTTTTGGCTACACCTTC
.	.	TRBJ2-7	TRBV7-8	CASRQGSYEQYF	TGTGCCAGCAGACAGGGTTCCTACGAGCAGTACTTC
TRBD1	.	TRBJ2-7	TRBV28	CASRFRDRGRYSYEQYF	TGTGCCAGCAGATTCCGGGACAGGGGGCGTTATTCCTACGAGCAGTACTTC
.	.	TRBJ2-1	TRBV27	CASSFSSDDLLTYNEQFF	TGTGCCAGCAGTTTTTCGAGCGATGACCTACTTACCTACAATGAGCAGTTCTTC
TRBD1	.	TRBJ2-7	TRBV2	CASNAWEGTGFEQYF	TGTGCCAGCAACGCGTGGGAAGGGACAGGGTTTGAGCAGTACTTC
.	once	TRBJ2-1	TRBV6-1	CASSQAGYYEQFF	TGTGCCAGCAGCCAAGCAGGGTATTATGAGCAGTTCTTC
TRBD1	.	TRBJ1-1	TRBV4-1	CASSRTGTVNTEAFF	TGCGCCAGCAGCCGAACCGGGACAGTGAACACTGAAGCTTTCTTT
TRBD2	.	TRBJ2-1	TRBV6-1	CASSVAGGSYNEQFF	TGTGCCAGCAGTGTAGCGGGAGGGTCCTACAATGAGCAGTTCTTC